What follows is one TCR beta chain and its context. The record originates from a study of blood T cell repertoires in COVID-19. About the study: T cells, B-cell-depleted T cells, or PBMCs supplied cDNA or gDNA.

Some clones are missing from TCRdb's copy, which holds only in-frame ones; the method was immunoSEQ multiplex PCR. Of 65,000 to 95,000 clones in the sample, approximately 89% were seen once. V was shortened by 5 bases and J by 1 base, with 8 bases between the two germline ends. Per the germline V gene, CDR1 is LNHNV and CDR2 is YYDKDF (reference sequence). This CDR3 has 13 amino acids. The sample taken for sequencing was peripheral blood. V is TRBV15 and J is TRBJ1-1; D gene uncertain. The receptor comes from a man between 65 and 85 years old with active or convalescent COVID-19. CDR3 loop: CATSVTRNTEAFF. CDR3 sequence (DNA): TGTGCCACCAGCGTGACAAGGAACACTGAAGCTTTCTTT.